The 30 T cell receptor beta chains below come from one sample, sequenced in a study of PD-1 blockade in classical Hodgkin lymphoma. The protocol was immunoSEQ multiplex PCR, while the TCRdb copy is restricted to in-frame clones and leaves out a portion. This repertoire shows approximately 46,000 clones, roughly 73% found once; its top ten account for 11%. With no exception, relapse followed autologous stem cell transplantation in all patients, and brentuximab vedotin exposure varied. The specimen comprised peripheral blood mononuclear cells (PBMCs), sampled at baseline. Receptors originate from a human donor with classical Hodgkin lymphoma.

This clone was recorded a few times. The chain links TRBV2 to TRBJ1-1, with D possibly TRBD1 on 5 matching bases. This CDR3 spans 14 amino acids. Trimming took 6 bases from V and 4 from J, leaving 15 bases between them. Per the germline V gene, CDR1 is SNHLY and CDR2 is FYNNEI. The CDR3 region is CASSQGRGGTEAFF. The CDR3 DNA is TGTGCCAGCAGCCAAGGAAGGGGAGGCACTGAAGCTTTCTTT.

The rearrangement uses TRBV2 and TRBJ1-4; D is ambiguous. Trimming left V 7 bases short and J 7 bases short, with 16 bases between. CDR3 length: 14 amino acids. The germline gives CDR1 SNHLY, CDR2 FYNNEI. CDR3 sequence reads: CASIPRSVPEKLFF. Here the CDR3 DNA reads TGTGCCAGCATCCCCAGGTCAGTACCTGAAAAACTGTTTTTT.

The chain couples TRBV29-1 to TRBJ2-1; 7 nucleotides align to TRBD1. The germline V gene has CDR1 SQVTM and CDR2 ANQGSEA. This CDR3 comprises 14 residues. V lost 0 bases to trimming and J lost 4 bases; unmatched junction nucleotides: 3. The CDR3 protein is CSVEEQGIYNEQFF. CDR3 DNA: TGCAGCGTTGAAGAACAGGGGATTTACAATGAGCAGTTCTTC.

This sequence joins TRBV9 and TRBJ2-7, with D unclear. Germline V gives CDR1 SGDLS, CDR2 YYNGEE. The CDR3 covers 14 residues. With 0 bases removed from V and 4 bases from J, the gap between germline ends came to 11 bases. In DNA, the CDR3 is TGTGCCAGCAGCGTAGAAGTCAGAACTTACGAGCAGTACTTC. Its protein product is CASSVEVRTYEQYF. Drawing the rest from reference TRBV9 and TRBJ2-7, the complete variable domain is DSGVTQTPKHLITATGQRVTLRCSPRSGDLSVYWYQQSLDQGLQFLIQYYNGEERAKGNILERFSAQQFPDLHSELNLSSLELGDSALYFCASSVEVRTYEQYFGPGTRLTVT.

This clone was observed many times. The chain combines TRBV9 with TRBJ1-1; D is uncertain. This CDR3 is 12 amino acids long. CDR1 is SGDLS, CDR2 YYNGEE, per germline. The V end was cut by 3 bases, the J end by 6 bases, with 9 bases between. The chain's CDR3 is CASSAGSAEAFF. Here the CDR3 DNA reads TGTGCCAGCAGCGCAGGTTCAGCTGAAGCTTTCTTT.

A single count supports this clone. This chain links TRBV6-5 with TRBJ1-1; TRBD1 matches at 7 bases. With V trimmed by 6 bases and J by 4 bases, 8 bases remained unmatched. This CDR3 region has 14 residues. CDR1 MNHEY and CDR2 SVGAGI come from the germline V gene. CDR3 nucleotides: TGTGCCAGCAGGGCGACAGGGTTGCCCACTGAAGCTTTCTTT. Translated: CASRATGLPTEAFF.

This clone has just a few counts. The chain links TRBV5-5 to TRBJ2-3, with 7 bases that match TRBD1. V dropped 0 bases and J dropped 3; count of bases not matched to a gene: 10. This CDR3 is 17 amino acids long. Germline V gene sequence: CDR1 SGHKS, CDR2 YYEKEE (reference sequence). The CDR3 DNA is TGTGCCAGCAGCTTGGAGACAGGGCTTTTAAGGACAGATACGCAGTATTTT. This translates into CASSLETGLLRTDTQYF.

This sequence joins TRBV11-2 and TRBJ2-7; D gene uncertain. The CDR3 loop spans 13 amino acids. CDR1 and CDR2 (germline): SGHAT, FQNNGV. The germline V and J ends were trimmed by 4 bases and 3 bases, with 10 bases remaining between them. CDR3 bases: TGTGCCAGCAGCTCCTACACGAGCTACGAGCAGTACTTC. This gives the protein CASSSYTSYEQYF.

The chain carries TRBV9 and TRBJ2-3; TRBD2 agrees at 9 bases. Germline CDR1 is SGDLS and CDR2 is YYNGEE. The ends lost 3 bases at V and 2 bases at J; junction bases unmatched: 13. The CDR3 consists of 18 residues. The CDR3 loop reads CASSESPKAGGITDTQYF. The CDR3 region has the DNA TGTGCCAGCAGCGAGTCCCCAAAAGCGGGGGGCATCACAGATACGCAGTATTTT.

The chain employs TRBV7-3 and TRBJ2-6; 8 bases are shared with TRBD2. CDR1 is SGHTA, CDR2 FQGTGA, per germline. The CDR3 has 16 residues. The ends lost 0 bases at V and 2 bases at J; junction bases unmatched: 0. The CDR3, as DNA: TGTGCCAGCAGCTTAACAGCGGGGGCTGGGGCCAACGTCCTGACTTTC. It is translated as CASSLTAGAGANVLTF.

The chain recombines TRBV9 with TRBJ1-1; D remains ambiguous. This CDR3 spans 14 amino acids. V shed 0 bases and J shed 0 bases, with 6 bases lying between them. From germline, CDR1 is SGDLS and CDR2 YYNGEE. CDR3 sequence: CASSVGLLNTEAFF. The CDR3 DNA follows: TGTGCCAGCAGCGTAGGTCTCCTGAACACTGAAGCTTTCTTT.

The genes are TRBV6-1 and TRBJ2-1; the D call may be TRBD1 or TRBD2 (5 bases each). The CDR3 is made up of 15 amino acids. V dropped 0 bases and J dropped 2 bases, with 8 bases sitting between them. Per the germline V gene, CDR1 is MNHNS and CDR2 is SASEGT. As DNA, the CDR3 is TGTGCCAGCAGTGAAGCGAGGGGTACCTACAATGAGCAGTTCTTC. Protein sequence: CASSEARGTYNEQFF.

The CDR3 loop is CASSGAGGLYNSPLHF. The CDR3 DNA reads TGTGCCAGCAGTGGCGCAGGGGGCCTGTATAATTCACCCCTCCACTTT. The rearrangement joins TRBV6-1 to TRBJ1-6; TRBD1 aligns across 8 bases. Losses at the gene ends were 4 bases for V and 4 bases for J; bases not matched to a gene: 6. Germline CDR1 is MNHNS and CDR2 is SASEGT. The CDR3 runs 16 residues.

This chain links TRBV9 with TRBJ1-2, with D maybe TRBD1 (5 bases). The germline gives CDR1 SGDLS, CDR2 YYNGEE. This CDR3 has 14 amino acids. V lost 0 bases to trimming and J lost 3 bases, with 9 bases between them. Here the CDR3 DNA reads TGTGCCAGCAGCGTAGCAACAGGAGACTATGGCTACACCTTC. Translating it yields CASSVATGDYGYTF.

This clone appeared a few times. The chain combines TRBV29-1 with TRBJ2-1; either TRBD1 or TRBD2 may fit D (6 bases each). This CDR3 is built from 14 residues. CDR1 is SQVTM, CDR2 ANQGSEA, per germline. Trimming cost V 6 bases and J 5 bases, with 17 bases left between them. The CDR3 DNA reads as TGCAGCGTCGCCACAGGGTGGACTAACAATGAGCAGTTCTTC. Translation: CSVATGWTNNEQFF.

This sequence joins TRBV20-1 and TRBJ2-1; weak D call: TRBD2 (6 bases). CDR1 and CDR2 (germline): DFQATT, SNEGSKA (reference sequence). This CDR3 is 11 amino acids long. V lost 2 bases to trimming and J lost 15 bases, with 14 bases between them. CDR3 sequence: CSARMSGERFF. In nucleotides, the CDR3 is TGCAGTGCTAGAATGTCGGGGGAAAGGTTCTTC.

A note on this clone: This likely comes from a read error, as the CDR3 has no conserved phenylalanine or tryptophan at its end. The limits of the CDR3 on the DNA are not certain, so only TCRdb's listed CDR3 is given. The chain links TRBV21-1 to TRBJ1-1; TRBD1 reflects the table's D call only, with no check against the DNA. TRBV21-1 is labeled a pseudogene. The CDR3 has 15 residues if both end residues are counted. The CDR3 loop is CASSKEKLGQFKKLR.

The chain couples TRBV30 to TRBJ1-4; no clear D gene. The V gene's germline CDR1 is GTSNPN and CDR2 SVGIG (reference sequence). CDR3 length equals 12 residues. The V end was cut by 1 base, the J end by 8 bases, with 8 bases between. The CDR3 DNA reads as TGTGCCTGGAGTGCCCCGGGGGAAAAACTGTTTTTT. It encodes CAWSAPGEKLFF.

The chain recombines TRBV27 with TRBJ1-1; D gene uncertain. V shed 6 bases and J shed 7 bases, with 12 bases lying between them. Germline-derived CDR1 and CDR2 are MNHEY and SMNVEV (reference sequence). This CDR3 is built from 12 residues. DNA of the CDR3: TGTGCCAGCAGGTCCAATCTCGGTGAAGCTTTCTTT. Protein product: CASRSNLGEAFF.

This rearrangement joins TRBV5-1 to TRBJ2-3; TRBD2 is a possible D gene (5 bases). Germline CDR1 reads SGHRS; CDR2 reads YFSETQ. The length of the CDR3 is 16 residues. Trimming cost V 4 bases and J 1 base, with 16 bases left between them. Written as DNA, the CDR3 is TGCGCCAGCAGCCCCTCCCGCGGCGGGCGCACAGATACGCAGTATTTT. Its translation is CASSPSRGGRTDTQYF.

The chain is built from TRBV10-3 and TRBJ2-7; 7 positions agree with TRBD1. CDR1 and CDR2 (germline): ENHRY, SYGVKD. The CDR3 runs to 15 residues. With V trimmed by 4 bases and J by 2 bases, 8 bases remained unmatched. The CDR3 loop reads CAISGGTVPAYEQYF. In DNA, the CDR3 is TGTGCCATCAGTGGGGGGACAGTACCGGCCTACGAGCAGTACTTC.

This rearrangement joins TRBV9 to TRBJ2-1, with TRBD2 as a possible D gene (6 bases). CDR1 is SGDLS, CDR2 YYNGEE, per germline. Trimming left V 0 bases short and J 4 bases short, with 11 bases between. The length of the CDR3 is 15 residues. The CDR3 is CASSVGGSGYNEQFF. The CDR3 DNA reads TGTGCCAGCAGCGTAGGGGGTAGCGGATACAATGAGCAGTTCTTC.

The chain uses TRBV21-1 and TRBJ2-5; whether TRBD2, the table's D call, matches the DNA was not checked. Gene TRBJ2-7 matches the end of the DNA better, so the J call may be wrong. TRBV21-1 is a recognized pseudogene. This CDR3 has 15 amino acids. CDR3 DNA: TGTGCCAGCAGCAAGGTGGTAGCGGGGCCCTACGAGCAGTACTTC. Its translation: CASSKVVAGPYEQYF.

CDR3 sequence: CASSPPKQGGKNEQFF. CDR3 DNA sequence: TGTGCCAGCTCACCACCGAAACAGGGGGGGAAAAATGAGCAGTTCTTC. J is TRBJ2-1 and V is TRBV18, with D possibly TRBD1 on 8 matching bases. The CDR3 has 16 residues. From germline, CDR1 is KGHSH and CDR2 LQKENI. V was pared by 0 bases and J by 7 bases, with 16 bases between.

The chain recombines TRBV7-3 with TRBJ2-2; TRBD1 might be the D (5 bases). The V gene lost 5 bases and the J gene lost 0 bases, with 10 bases spanning the gap. The CDR3 spans 15 residues. The V gene's germline CDR1 is SGHTA and CDR2 FQGTGA. In DNA, the CDR3 is TGTGCCAGCAGCCCTTTGGGGCCGAACACCGGGGAGCTGTTTTTT. This gives the protein CASSPLGPNTGELFF.

The chain recombines TRBV10-1 with TRBJ1-1; D is uncertain. Germline CDR1 WNHNN, CDR2 SYGVQD (reference sequence). V was shortened by 2 bases and J by 1 base, with 5 bases between the two germline ends. This CDR3 contains 13 residues. The CDR3 here is CASSERRNTEAFF. CDR3 nucleotides: TGCGCCAGCAGTGAGAGGCGGAACACTGAAGCTTTCTTT.

J is TRBJ1-5 and V is TRBV9, with D perhaps matching TRBD1 (5 bases). Germline values: CDR1 SGDLS, CDR2 YYNGEE. CDR3 length: 15 amino acids. Trimming took 3 bases from V and 0 from J, leaving 10 bases between them. CDR3 loop: CASSADGTSNQPQHF. In nucleotides, the CDR3 is TGTGCCAGCAGCGCCGACGGGACTAGCAATCAGCCCCAGCATTTT.

The chain is built from TRBV7-2 and TRBJ1-2; unclear D gene. V was cut by 0 bases and J by 0 bases, with 8 bases left in between. Germline V gene lookup returns CDR1 SGHTA and CDR2 FQGNSA. The CDR3 is 15 amino acids. This CDR3 is CASSLALAANYGYTF. DNA of the CDR3: TGTGCCAGCAGCTTAGCGCTGGCAGCTAACTATGGCTACACCTTC.

The J gene is TRBJ1-1, the V gene TRBV27; D is possibly TRBD1 (5 bases). This CDR3 is built from 15 residues. Trimming cost V 1 base and J 4 bases, with 13 bases left between them. Per germline, CDR1 MNHEY and CDR2 SMNVEV (reference sequence). The chain's CDR3 is CASSLWPGDRTEAFF. Written as DNA, the CDR3 is TGTGCCAGCAGTTTATGGCCCGGGGACCGCACTGAAGCTTTCTTT.

The rearrangement links TRBV9 to TRBJ2-7; TRBD1 aligns across 8 bases. Germline V gives CDR1 SGDLS, CDR2 YYNGEE. This CDR3 region has 14 residues. After removal of 3 bases from V and 3 bases from J, the junction contained 5 bases not matched to a gene. The CDR3 loop is CASSEGQASYEQYF. The CDR3, as DNA: TGTGCCAGCAGCGAGGGACAGGCAAGCTACGAGCAGTACTTC.